This TCR beta chain was recovered during a study of cytomegalovirus exposure and HLA in healthy donors. Across the whole study: In a later analysis, the 120 or so validation repertoires were reported to have used the same platform as the 550 to 850 first-cohort repertoires.

V trimming: 8 bases; J trimming: 6 bases; junction bases outside the gene matches: 13. Germline-derived CDR1 and CDR2 are MNHEY and SVGAGI. This CDR3 has 15 amino acids. Notes on the study in general: Confirmation in vitro established that three CMV-associated chains were specific for CMV antigens.

Remarks on this clone: Its antigen is as yet unknown.

The data were produced by immunoSEQ multiplex PCR, yet TCRdb's version contains in-frame clones alone and is incomplete. The sample records roughly 350,000 clones, 86% being singletons. Sequencing was performed on PBMCs. The V and J genes are TRBV6-5 and TRBJ1-5, with TRBD1 matching over 7 bases. This sequence was found in a woman aged 18-29 years in good health and CMV-seronegative. The CDR3 sequence: CASAPRDSGSQPQHF. In nucleotides, the CDR3 is TGTGCCAGCGCCCCCCGGGACAGCGGTAGTCAGCCCCAGCATTTT.